These 5 T cell receptor beta chains originate from one sample sequenced in a study of blood T cell repertoires in COVID-19. TCRdb's copy holds only in-frame clones and misses some; the assay was immunoSEQ multiplex PCR. The sample lists hundreds of thousands of clones, 80% to 90% occurring once. Sequenced input: PBMCs or T cells enriched from blood (not recorded which). These receptors were collected from a woman aged 50 to 65 in a cohort exposed to, infected with or recovered from COVID-19 (not recorded which).

V usage is TRBV7-9 and J usage is TRBJ2-1; maybe TRBD2 (5 bases). The CDR3 covers 11 residues. Germline V lookup: CDR1 SEHNR, CDR2 FQNEAQ (reference sequence). Trimming left V 3 bases short and J 8 bases short, with 5 bases between. Written as DNA, the CDR3 is TGTGCCAGCAGCTTCGGGGATGAGCAGTTCTTC. It translates to CASSFGDEQFF.

The CDR3 region is CASSYSRAGNKLFF. For the CDR3, the DNA is TGTGCCAGCAGTTACTCGAGGGCGGGGAACAAACTGTTTTTT. The rearrangement joins TRBV6-5 to TRBJ1-4; D gene uncertain. This CDR3 region has 14 residues. The germline CDR1 and CDR2 sequences are MNHEY and SVGAGI. V was pared by 0 bases and J by 11 bases, with 13 bases between.

V is TRBV28 and J is TRBJ1-1; possible D gene TRBD1, 6 bases. Trimming cost V 5 bases and J 6 bases, with 16 bases left between them. This CDR3 is built from 14 residues. Germline lookup yields CDR1 MDHEN and CDR2 SYDVKM. The CDR3 sequence is CASSKTGLRPEAFF. In DNA, the CDR3 is TGTGCCAGCAGTAAAACAGGGTTAAGACCTGAAGCTTTCTTT.

The chain links TRBV12-3 or TRBV12-4 to TRBJ1-2; a weak D match, TRBD1 (5 bases). There are 12 residues in the CDR3. V lost 2 bases to trimming and J lost 7 bases, with 8 bases between them. The CDR3 coding sequence is TGTGCCAGCAGTTTATTCGGGGGTGGCTACACCTTC. Protein: CASSLFGGGYTF.

As to this clone: Other DNA sequences in this specimen translate into the identical CDR3. The chain carries TRBV5-1 and TRBJ2-5; the D gene is possibly TRBD1 (6 bases). The germline V and J ends were trimmed by 3 bases and 1 base, with 10 bases remaining between them. CDR3 length equals 14 residues. The germline V gene has CDR1 SGHRS and CDR2 YFSETQ. The CDR3 DNA sequence: TGCGCCAGCAGCTCCACGGACAGCCAAGAGACCCAGTACTTC. It specifies CASSSTDSQETQYF.